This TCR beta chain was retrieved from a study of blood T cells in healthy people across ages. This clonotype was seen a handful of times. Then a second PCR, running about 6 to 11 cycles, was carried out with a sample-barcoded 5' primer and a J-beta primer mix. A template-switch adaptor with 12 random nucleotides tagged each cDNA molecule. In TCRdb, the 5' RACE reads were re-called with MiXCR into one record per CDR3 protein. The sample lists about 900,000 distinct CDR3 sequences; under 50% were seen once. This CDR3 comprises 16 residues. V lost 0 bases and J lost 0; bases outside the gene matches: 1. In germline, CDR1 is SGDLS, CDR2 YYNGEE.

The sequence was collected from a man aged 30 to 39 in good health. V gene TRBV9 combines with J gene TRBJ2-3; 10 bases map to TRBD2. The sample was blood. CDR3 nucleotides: TGTGCCAGCAGCGTAGGGACTAGCGGCAGCACAGATACGCAGTATTTT. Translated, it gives CASSVGTSGSTDTQYF.